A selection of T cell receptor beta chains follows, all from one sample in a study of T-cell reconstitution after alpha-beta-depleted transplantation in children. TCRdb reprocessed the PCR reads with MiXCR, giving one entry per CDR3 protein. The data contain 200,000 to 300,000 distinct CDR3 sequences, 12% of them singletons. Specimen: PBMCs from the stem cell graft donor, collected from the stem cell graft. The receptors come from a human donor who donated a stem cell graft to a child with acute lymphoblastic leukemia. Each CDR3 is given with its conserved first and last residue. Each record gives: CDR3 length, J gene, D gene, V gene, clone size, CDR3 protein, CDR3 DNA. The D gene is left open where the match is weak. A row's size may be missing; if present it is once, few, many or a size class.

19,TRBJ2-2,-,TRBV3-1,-,CATCQDWRKGTSGTGELFF,TGTGCCACCTGCCAAGATTGGAGGAAGGGAACCTCGGGCACCGGGGAGCTGTTTTTT
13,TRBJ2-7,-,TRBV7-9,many,CASSLGGPNEQYF,TGTGCCAGCAGCTTAGGAGGCCCGAACGAGCAGTACTTC
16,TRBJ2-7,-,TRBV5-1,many,CASSETGTPEFYEQYF,TGCGCCAGCAGCGAGACCGGGACTCCGGAGTTCTACGAGCAGTACTTC
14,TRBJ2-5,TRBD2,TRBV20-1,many,CSARRSGRAETQYF,TGCAGTGCTAGACGTAGCGGGAGGGCAGAGACCCAGTACTTC
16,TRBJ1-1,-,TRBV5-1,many,CASSLPGHNLNTEAFF,TGCGCCAGCAGCCTCCCGGGACACAACTTGAACACTGAAGCTTTCTTT
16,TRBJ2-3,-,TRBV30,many,CAWSPDLLRDQDTQYF,TGTGCCTGGAGTCCCGACCTCCTCCGGGACCAGGATACGCAGTATTTT
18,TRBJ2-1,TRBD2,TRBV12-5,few,CASGLDGLAGGIYNEQFF,TGTGCTAGTGGTTTGGATGGACTAGCGGGAGGGATTTACAATGAGCAGTTCTTC
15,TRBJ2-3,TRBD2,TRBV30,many,CAWSGRASWTDTQYF,TGTGCCTGGAGCGGGAGGGCCTCATGGACAGATACGCAGTATTTT
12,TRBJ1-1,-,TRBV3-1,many,CASSVRRGGAFF,TGTGCCAGCAGCGTCCGCAGGGGTGGAGCTTTCTTT
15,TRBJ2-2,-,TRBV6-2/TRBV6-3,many,CASSYVVTFTGELFF,TGTGCCAGCAGTTATGTCGTGACCTTCACCGGGGAGCTGTTTTTT
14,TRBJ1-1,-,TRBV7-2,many,CASILGLRGTEAFF,TGTGCCAGCATCCTAGGACTGCGGGGAACTGAAGCTTTCTTT
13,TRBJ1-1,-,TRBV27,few,CASSRGGSAEAFF,TGTGCCAGCAGCCGGGGGGGGTCCGCTGAAGCTTTCTTT
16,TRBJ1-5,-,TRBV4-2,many,CASSQGPRNSNQPQHF,TGTGCCAGCAGCCAAGGTCCTAGAAATAGCAATCAGCCCCAGCATTTT
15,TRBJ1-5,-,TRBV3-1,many,CASSRNLRVGQPQHF,TGTGCCAGCAGCCGTAATCTCAGGGTAGGGCAGCCCCAGCATTTT
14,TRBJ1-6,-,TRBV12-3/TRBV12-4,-,CASRPTDWRSPLHF,TGTGCCAGCAGGCCAACCGACTGGAGGTCACCCCTCCACTTT
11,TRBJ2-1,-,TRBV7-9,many,CASSRDRGQFF,TGTGCCAGCAGCCGAGACAGAGGGCAGTTCTTC
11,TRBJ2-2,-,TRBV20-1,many,CSARAGRELFF,TGCAGTGCTAGAGCGGGGAGGGAGCTGTTTTTT
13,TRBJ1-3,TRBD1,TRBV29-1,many,CSVGTGDGNTIYF,TGCAGCGTCGGGACAGGGGATGGAAACACCATATATTTT
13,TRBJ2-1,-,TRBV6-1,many,CASSDSRLGEQFF,TGTGCCAGCAGTGATTCCCGGTTGGGTGAGCAGTTCTTC
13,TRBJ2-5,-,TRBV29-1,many,CSVEDSPGETQYF,TGCAGCGTTGAAGACTCGCCCGGGGAGACCCAGTACTTC
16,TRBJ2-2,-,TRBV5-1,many,CASSSLTGSNTGELFF,TGCGCCAGCAGCTCACTCACAGGATCGAACACCGGGGAGCTGTTTTTT
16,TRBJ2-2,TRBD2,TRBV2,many,CASRPTTSGSAGELFF,TGTGCCAGCAGGCCGACGACTAGCGGGAGCGCCGGGGAGCTGTTTTTT
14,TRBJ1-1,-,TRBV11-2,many,CASSLDPGRYEAFF,TGTGCCAGCAGCTTAGATCCCGGAAGATATGAAGCTTTCTTT
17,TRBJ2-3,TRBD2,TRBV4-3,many,CASSQDYQRGARDTQYF,TGCGCCAGCAGCCAGGACTACCAGCGGGGGGCGAGAGATACGCAGTATTTT
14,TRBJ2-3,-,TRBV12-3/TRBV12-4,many,CASSLAGVADTQYF,TGTGCCAGCAGTTTAGCGGGAGTGGCAGATACGCAGTATTTT
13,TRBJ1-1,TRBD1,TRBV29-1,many,CSVQTGLGTEAFF,TGCAGCGTCCAGACAGGGTTAGGCACTGAAGCTTTCTTT
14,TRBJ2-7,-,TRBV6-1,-,CASSPARTSYEQYF,TGTGCCAGCAGTCCAGCGCGGACGTCCTACGAGCAGTACTTC
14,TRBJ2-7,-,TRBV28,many,CASSSRGSSYEQYF,TGTGCCAGCAGTTCCAGGGGTAGCTCCTACGAGCAGTACTTC
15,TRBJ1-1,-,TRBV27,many,CASSLSALMNTEAFF,TGTGCCAGCAGTCTGTCAGCACTGATGAACACTGAAGCTTTCTTT
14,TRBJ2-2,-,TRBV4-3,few,CASSQGHNTGELFF,TGCGCCAGCAGCCAAGGGCATAACACCGGGGAGCTGTTTTTT
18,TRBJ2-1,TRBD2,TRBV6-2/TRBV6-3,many,CASSPLTSGGLSYNEQFF,TGTGCCAGCAGCCCCCTCACTAGCGGGGGGCTCTCCTACAATGAGCAGTTCTTC
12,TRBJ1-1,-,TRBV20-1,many,CSASWVRTEAFF,TGCAGTGCTAGTTGGGTGAGGACTGAAGCTTTCTTT
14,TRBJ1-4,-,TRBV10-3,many,CAISEPDRKEKLFF,TGTGCCATCAGTGAACCCGACAGGAAAGAAAAACTGTTTTTT
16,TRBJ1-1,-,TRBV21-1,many,CASSIDRGQRSTEAFF,TGTGCCAGCAGCATTGACAGGGGGCAAAGGAGTACTGAAGCTTTCTTT
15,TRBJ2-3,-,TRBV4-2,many,CASSQVASGTDTQYF,TGTGCCAGCAGCCAAGTAGCTAGCGGCACAGATACGCAGTATTTT
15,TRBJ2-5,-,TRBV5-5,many,CASSETGQHRETQYF,TGTGCCAGCAGCGAAACCGGACAGCATCGGGAGACCCAGTACTTC
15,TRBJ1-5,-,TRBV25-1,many,CASSDSRRGYQPQHF,TGTGCCAGCAGTGACTCCCGTAGGGGTTATCAGCCCCAGCATTTT
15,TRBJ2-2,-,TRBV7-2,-,CASSRGLVNTGELFF,TGTGCCAGCAGCCGAGGACTCGTGAACACCGGGGAGCTGTTTTTT
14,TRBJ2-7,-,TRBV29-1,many,CSVEDRRAPYEQYF,TGCAGCGTTGAAGATCGGAGGGCCCCCTACGAGCAGTACTTC
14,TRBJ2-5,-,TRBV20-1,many,CSAFTRGGAETQYF,TGCAGTGCTTTTACTAGGGGGGGCGCGGAGACCCAGTACTTC
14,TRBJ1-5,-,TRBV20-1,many,CSASYGTGNQPQHF,TGCAGTGCTAGCTACGGCACCGGGAATCAGCCCCAGCATTTT
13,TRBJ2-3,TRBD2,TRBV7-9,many,CASSREVTDTQYF,TGTGCCAGCAGCCGGGAGGTCACAGATACGCAGTATTTT
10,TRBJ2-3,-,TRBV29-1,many,CSVEVDTQYF,TGCAGCGTTGAAGTAGATACGCAGTATTTT
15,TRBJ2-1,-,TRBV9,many,CASSVEVGAGNEQFF,TGTGCCAGCAGCGTAGAAGTAGGGGCTGGAAATGAGCAGTTCTTC
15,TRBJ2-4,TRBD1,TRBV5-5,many,CASSLETGDLNIQYF,TGTGCCAGCAGCTTGGAGACAGGGGACCTAAACATTCAGTACTTC
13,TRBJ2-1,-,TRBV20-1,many,CSGRDFSYNEQFF,TGCAGTGGGCGGGACTTCTCCTACAATGAGCAGTTCTTC
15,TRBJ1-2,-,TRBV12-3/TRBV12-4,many,CASSSLLGLHNGYTF,TGTGCCAGCAGTTCCCTCCTCGGGCTCCATAATGGCTACACCTTC
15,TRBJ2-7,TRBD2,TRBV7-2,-,CASSLARAGAGEQYF,TGTGCCAGCAGCTTAGCGCGGGCGGGAGCGGGAGAGCAGTACTTC
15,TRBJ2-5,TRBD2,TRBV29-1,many,CSVDGAGDLQETQYF,TGCAGCGTTGACGGGGCGGGAGACCTCCAAGAGACCCAGTACTTC
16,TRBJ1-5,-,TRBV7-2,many,CASSSSTGVFGEPQHF,TGTGCCAGCAGCTCATCGACCGGGGTCTTTGGAGAGCCCCAGCATTTT
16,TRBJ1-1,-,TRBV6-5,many,CASSTLLDVRNTEAFF,TGTGCCAGCAGTACGCTCCTCGATGTCCGCAACACTGAAGCTTTCTTT
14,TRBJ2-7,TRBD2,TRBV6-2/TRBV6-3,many,CASSWTSIIYEQYF,TGTGCCAGCAGTTGGACTAGCATTATCTACGAGCAGTACTTC
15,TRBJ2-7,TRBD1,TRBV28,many,CASRRDADRRYEQYF,TGTGCCAGCAGGCGAGACGCGGACAGGCGTTACGAGCAGTACTTC